This TCR beta chain is drawn from a study of T cells in pancreatic ductal adenocarcinoma. The study, taken as a whole, reports: Blood clonality (about 0.069) did not differ significantly from tumor (about 0.11). Results skew toward the minority of patients with early-stage disease. Blood had more productive templates and 8 to 9.5-fold more unique clonotypes than tumor. Comparisons of tumor and blood clonality may show falsely lower tumor diversity.

Surgery without prior neoadjuvant therapy was the treatment of the selected pancreatic ductal adenocarcinoma patients. Sequencing was performed with immunoSEQ multiplex PCR; in TCRdb, only in-frame clones are kept and a portion is missing. The sample records roughly 100,000 clones, around 96% being singletons. A remark on this clone: The antigen remains unidentified.

The sequence was obtained from a human donor with pancreatic ductal adenocarcinoma. The sample consisted of PBMCs.

The CDR3 DNA reads as TGCGCCAGCAGCTTACAGGGGGCCGGGGCCAACGTCCTGACTTTC. Translation: CASSLQGAGANVLTF. The V and J genes are TRBV5-1 and TRBJ2-6; 9 bases agree with TRBD1. CDR1 SGHRS and CDR2 YFSETQ come from the germline V gene. The ends lost 2 bases at V and 4 bases at J; junction bases unmatched: 1. This CDR3 spans 15 amino acids.